Following are 29 T cell receptor beta chains from one sample sequenced in a study of T cell changes during pregnancy in multiple sclerosis. The table came from immunoSEQ multiplex PCR; TCRdb's copy has only in-frame clones and leaves some out. The data contain approximately 45,000 clones, more than 85% of them singletons. Here the sequenced sample was CD8+ T cells from peripheral blood mononuclear cells, taken in the second trimester of pregnancy. The receptors were sampled from a female donor with multiple sclerosis, enrolled in a pregnancy study.

This clone was counted a few times. J is TRBJ1-6 and V is TRBV4-2, with 7 bases aligning to TRBD1. The germline V gene encodes CDR1 LGHNA and CDR2 YNFKEQ. The ends lost 2 bases at V and 7 bases at J; junction bases unmatched: 2. The CDR3 consists of 14 residues. CDR3 protein: CASSQTGENSPLHF. The CDR3 nucleotides read TGTGCCAGCAGCCAAACAGGGGAAAATTCACCCCTCCACTTT.

The chain couples TRBV4-3 to TRBJ2-7; possible D gene TRBD2, 6 bases. Germline V gene data show CDR1 as LGHNA and CDR2 as YSLEER. V gave up 0 bases and J gave up 2 bases, with 11 bases separating them. There are 15 residues in the CDR3. CDR3 nucleotide sequence: TGCGCCAGCAGCCAAGAATGGGGGGTTCCCTACGAGCAGTACTTC. Protein sequence: CASSQEWGVPYEQYF.

V and J are TRBV9 and TRBJ1-5; D is ambiguous. CDR1 is SGDLS and CDR2 is YYNGEE in the germline V gene. V lost 0 bases and J 4 bases, leaving 11 bases between the germline ends. There are 15 residues in the CDR3. The CDR3 loop reads CASSVDGGWNQPQHF. In DNA, the CDR3 is TGTGCCAGCAGCGTAGATGGAGGGTGGAATCAGCCCCAGCATTTT.

Worth noting for this clone: This specimen includes other DNA sequences encoding the same CDR3. This sequence joins TRBV5-6 and TRBJ1-2; a weak D match, TRBD1 (5 bases). Per germline, CDR1 SGHDT and CDR2 YYEEEE. The CDR3 length is 13 residues. Between the trimmed V and J ends, which lost 4 bases and 2 bases, there was a span of 9 bases. The CDR3 loop is CASSQDRNYGYTF. The CDR3 DNA reads as TGTGCCAGCAGCCAAGACAGAAACTATGGCTACACCTTC.

The V and J genes are TRBV7-9 and TRBJ1-2, with D uncertain. Germline V gene data show CDR1 as SEHNR and CDR2 as FQNEAQ (reference sequence). The CDR3 has 12 residues. With 5 bases removed from V and 7 bases from J, the gap between germline ends came to 11 bases. The CDR3 DNA sequence: TGTGCCAGCAGCCCTCAGCGTGGTGGCTACACCTTC. It translates to CASSPQRGGYTF.

The chain combines TRBV19 with TRBJ1-5, with a possible D match to TRBD1 (5 bases). V was shortened by 5 bases and J by 8 bases, with 13 bases between the two germline ends. CDR3 length: 13 residues. Germline CDR1 reads LNHDA; CDR2 reads SQIVND (reference sequence). The CDR3 loop is CASSPQGLEPQHF. CDR3 bases: TGTGCCAGTAGTCCCCAGGGTCTCGAGCCCCAGCATTTT.

V is TRBV6-5 and J is TRBJ2-1, with D possibly matching TRBD2 (6 bases). Trimming took 0 bases from V and 3 from J, leaving 6 bases between them. The germline V gene has CDR1 MNHEY and CDR2 SVGAGI. There are 14 residues in the CDR3. CDR3 nucleotide sequence: TGTGCCAGCAGTTACTCGGGAGGCTACAATGAGCAGTTCTTC. Its protein product is CASSYSGGYNEQFF.

The chain is built from TRBV6-1 and TRBJ2-7; 8 nucleotides match TRBD1. Germline values: CDR1 MNHNS, CDR2 SASEGT. The CDR3 sequence is 16 residues long. Trimming took 3 bases from V and 3 from J; bases not matched to a gene: 10. This CDR3 reads CASSDGRGLFNYEQYF. For the CDR3, the DNA is TGTGCCAGCAGTGACGGCAGGGGGCTCTTCAACTACGAGCAGTACTTC.

The chain recombines TRBV19 with TRBJ2-7; possible D gene TRBD1, 5 bases. CDR3 length: 14 amino acids. Germline values: CDR1 LNHDA, CDR2 SQIVND (reference sequence). V was clipped by 3 bases and J by 1 base, with 10 bases between them. The CDR3 protein is CASSMNRFSYEQYF. As DNA, the CDR3 is TGTGCCAGTAGTATGAACAGGTTTTCCTACGAGCAGTACTTC.

The rearrangement links TRBV4-1 to TRBJ2-2; TRBD1 is a possible D gene (5 bases). V was pared by 0 bases and J by 5 bases, with 16 bases between. CDR3 length: 17 residues. Per germline, CDR1 MGHRA and CDR2 YSYEKL. DNA for the CDR3: TGCGCCAGCAGCCAAGATCCAGCAGGGCTGAGTACCGGGGAGCTGTTTTTT. It translates to CASSQDPAGLSTGELFF.

The chain employs TRBV6-6 and TRBJ1-1; D may be TRBD1 (6 bases). The CDR3 is 14 amino acids. V lost 0 bases, J lost 3 bases, and 8 bases lay in between. Germline V CDR1 and CDR2: MNHNY, SVGAGI (reference sequence). The CDR3 is CASSYSQGYTEAFF. The CDR3 nucleotides read TGTGCCAGCAGTTACTCCCAGGGGTACACTGAAGCTTTCTTT.

This chain links TRBV7-9 with TRBJ2-7; D ambiguous. V lost 5 bases and J lost 2, with 7 bases in between. CDR3 length: 12 residues. Germline-derived CDR1 and CDR2 are SEHNR and FQNEAQ (reference sequence). The CDR3 is CASSAQTYEQYF. As DNA, the CDR3 is TGTGCCAGCAGCGCCCAGACCTACGAGCAGTACTTC.

The V gene is TRBV19, the J gene TRBJ2-1, with 9 positions matching TRBD2. With V trimmed by 6 bases and J by 7 bases, 10 bases remained unmatched. CDR3 length: 15 residues. Per the germline V gene, CDR1 is LNHDA and CDR2 is SQIVND (reference sequence). CDR3 protein: CASSPAGGLGNEQFF. CDR3 nucleotides: TGTGCCAGTAGCCCAGCGGGGGGCCTGGGGAATGAGCAGTTCTTC. The variable domain in full, with the rest retrieved from reference TRBV19 and TRBJ2-1, is DGGITQSPKYLFRKEGQNVTLSCEQNLNHDAMYWYRQDPGQGLRLIYYSQIVNDFQKGDIAEGYSVSREKKESFPLTVTSAQKNPTAFYLCASSPAGGLGNEQFFGPGTRLTVL.

This chain joins TRBV7-7 and TRBJ2-2; TRBD1 agrees at 7 bases. The CDR3 runs 16 residues. CDR1 SSHAT and CDR2 FNYEAQ come from the germline V gene (reference sequence). The DNA for the CDR3 is TGTGCTAGCTGCCAACAGGGGACGGGGCTAGACGGGGAGCTGTTTTTT. Translated: CASCQQGTGLDGELFF. Full variable domain (outside the CDR3, taken from reference TRBV7-7 and TRBJ2-2): GAGVSQSPRYKVTKRGQDVTLRCDPISSHATLYWYQQALGQGPEFLTYFNYEAQPDKSGLPSDRFSAERPEGSISTLTIQRTEQRDSAMYRCASCQQGTGLDGELFFGEGSRLTVL.

In its sample, this clone is medium-sized (0.01 to 0.1%). V and J are TRBV27 and TRBJ1-5; 10 bases fit TRBD1. CDR3 length equals 16 residues. Trimming removed 2 bases from V and 5 bases from J; junction bases left unmatched: 6. CDR1 is MNHEY and CDR2 is SMNVEV in the germline V gene (reference sequence). CDR3 amino acids: CASSLVAGTGDQPQHF. CDR3 DNA: TGTGCCAGCAGTTTAGTTGCCGGGACAGGGGATCAGCCCCAGCATTTT.

The CDR3 region is CASRGLGSNQPQHF. The CDR3 DNA reads TGTGCCAGCAGGGGGCTAGGTAGCAATCAGCCCCAGCATTTT. The J gene is TRBJ1-5, the V gene TRBV6-6, with TRBD1 as a possible D gene (5 bases). Germline assignment: CDR1 MNHNY and CDR2 SVGAGI (reference sequence). The length of the CDR3 is 14 residues. Trimming shortened V by 6 bases and J by 0 bases, and 9 bases separated the two germline ends.

V is TRBV7-2 and J is TRBJ2-1; 11 nucleotides agree with TRBD2. Unmatched junction bases numbered 5, after V lost 6 bases and J lost 1 base. The CDR3 is made up of 16 amino acids. Germline assignment: CDR1 SGHTA and CDR2 FQGNSA. The CDR3 reads CASSQRLAGSYNEQFF. The CDR3 nucleotides read TGTGCCAGCAGTCAAAGACTAGCGGGATCCTACAATGAGCAGTTCTTC. Variable domain in full (rest from reference TRBV7-2 and TRBJ2-1): GAGVSQSPSNKVTEKGKDVELRCDPISGHTALYWYRQSLGQGLEFLIYFQGNSAPDKSGLPSDRFSAERTGGSVSTLTIQRTQQEDSAVYLCASSQRLAGSYNEQFFGPGTRLTVL.

About this clone itself: One junction end disagrees with the germline gene, perhaps due to a read error. The same CDR3 is also encoded by other DNA sequences in this sample. The gene calls are TRBV7-9 and TRBJ2-7; 9 positions match TRBD1. The CDR3 runs 15 residues. Germline values: CDR1 SEHNR, CDR2 FQNEAQ (reference sequence). CDR3 amino acids: CASSEGQGHSYEQYF. DNA of the CDR3: TGTGCCAGCAGCGAAGGACAGGGGCATTCCTACGAGCAATACTTC.

The chain is built from TRBV7-9 and TRBJ2-5, with D unresolved. Trimming removed 5 bases from V and 4 bases from J, with 8 bases in between. Germline CDR1 reads SEHNR; CDR2 reads FQNEAQ (reference sequence). The CDR3 is 12 residues long. In DNA form, the CDR3 reads TGTGCCAGCAGCCTTCTACGAGAGACCCAGTACTTC. It specifies CASSLLRETQYF. The variable domain in full, with the rest retrieved from reference TRBV7-9 and TRBJ2-5, is DTGVSQNPRHKITKRGQNVTFRCDPISEHNRLYWYRQTLGQGPEFLTYFQNEAQLEKSRLLSDRFSAERPKGSFSTLEIQRTEQGDSAMYLCASSLLRETQYFGPGTRLLVL.

CDR3 sequence reads: CASSVHPGQGFDTQYF. The CDR3 DNA reads as TGTGCCAGCAGCGTCCATCCGGGACAGGGTTTTGATACGCAGTATTTT. This sequence joins TRBV7-6 and TRBJ2-3; 9 nucleotides line up with TRBD1. The germline V gene encodes CDR1 SGHVS and CDR2 FNYEAQ. V gave up 5 bases and J gave up 6 bases; unmatched junction bases: 12. The CDR3 sequence is 16 residues long.

This chain connects TRBV14 to TRBJ2-7; TRBD1 matches at 9 bases. Germline V gene lookup returns CDR1 SGHDN and CDR2 FVKESK. The CDR3 is 15 amino acids. J lost 1 base, V lost 4 bases, and 5 bases had no gene match. CDR3 protein: CASSPKQGASYEQYF. The CDR3 DNA follows: TGTGCCAGCAGCCCCAAACAGGGGGCTTCCTACGAGCAGTACTTC.

V gene TRBV2 combines with J gene TRBJ2-1, with 10 bases lining up with TRBD1. This CDR3 is built from 13 residues. Germline values: CDR1 SNHLY, CDR2 FYNNEI. V lost 10 bases, J lost 4 bases, and 4 bases stayed unmatched. CDR3 loop: CATRDRGYNEQFF. CDR3 sequence (DNA): TGTGCCACCCGGGACAGGGGATACAATGAGCAGTTCTTC.

V and J are TRBV14 and TRBJ2-5; 11 nucleotides line up with TRBD2. Germline assignment: CDR1 SGHDN and CDR2 FVKESK. The V segment lost 3 bases and the J segment 3 bases; nucleotides outside the gene matches: 6. CDR3 length: 16 residues. The CDR3 nucleotides are TGTGCCAGCAGCCATTTCCCGACTAGCGGGGAAGAGACCCAGTACTTC. Amino acids: CASSHFPTSGEETQYF.

The genes are TRBV13 and TRBJ2-3; D remains ambiguous. The V and J ends lost 1 base and 2 bases respectively, with 7 bases between them. Per the germline V gene, CDR1 is PRHDT and CDR2 is FYEKMQ (reference sequence). The CDR3 is 14 residues long. This CDR3 reads CASSLAGFTDTQYF. Written as DNA, the CDR3 is TGTGCCAGCAGCTTAGCAGGTTTCACAGATACGCAGTATTTT.

This rearrangement joins TRBV7-6 to TRBJ1-2; D gene ambiguous. CDR3 size: 15 residues. Germline CDR1 reads SGHVS; CDR2 reads FNYEAQ. The ends were cut back, 0 bases at V and 0 bases at J, with 8 bases in the middle. CDR3 region: CASSLAEESNYGYTF. The CDR3, as DNA: TGTGCCAGCAGCTTAGCGGAGGAGTCTAACTATGGCTACACCTTC.

The J gene is TRBJ1-1, the V gene TRBV9, with D possibly being TRBD1 (6 bases). CDR1 and CDR2 from the germline V gene are SGDLS and YYNGEE. V was shortened by 4 bases and J by 5 bases, with 12 bases between the two germline ends. The length of the CDR3 is 13 residues. In DNA, the CDR3 is TGTGCCAGCAGCTTAACGGGACAAACTGAAGCTTTCTTT. It codes for CASSLTGQTEAFF.

This clone appeared a single time. The rearrangement joins TRBV4-1 to TRBJ1-2; weak D call: TRBD1 (6 bases). In germline, CDR1 is MGHRA, CDR2 YSYEKL. The CDR3 spans 13 residues. V dropped 5 bases and J dropped 8 bases, with 15 bases sitting between them. The DNA of the CDR3 is TGCGCCAGCAGCAAAGCAGGGGTCGACGGCTACACCTTC. Translated, it gives CASSKAGVDGYTF.

V gene TRBV15 combines with J gene TRBJ2-2; D may be TRBD1 (6 bases). Trimming removed 3 bases from V and 2 bases from J, with 19 bases in between. From germline, CDR1 is LNHNV and CDR2 YYDKDF (reference sequence). This CDR3 region has 18 residues. CDR3 in DNA: TGTGCCACCAGCAGGTCCCCCCCCGGGACACATAACACCGGGGAGCTGTTTTTT. Its translation is CATSRSPPGTHNTGELFF.

The chain has TRBV4-2 and TRBJ1-2; 9 bases match TRBD1. Germline V gene lookup returns CDR1 LGHNA and CDR2 YNFKEQ. Trimming at V came to 0 bases and at J to 8 bases, leaving 10 bases not matched to a gene. The CDR3 length is 16 residues. Here the CDR3 reads CASSQERAQGAEGYTF. CDR3 sequence (DNA): TGTGCCAGCAGCCAAGAACGGGCACAGGGGGCGGAGGGCTACACCTTC.